This TCR beta chain came from a study of response to subunit inactivated influenza vaccine. Study-wide results and limits: Authors suggested few new T cells are recruited by each seasonal influenza vaccination.

TCRdb re-called the RT-PCR reads through MiXCR, storing one row per CDR3 protein. This table holds 280,000 or so distinct CDR3 sequences, 21% found once. Germline CDR1 is DFQATT and CDR2 is SNEGSKA (reference sequence). The CDR3 runs 15 residues. V shed 0 bases, J shed 4 bases, and the junction held 8 bases outside the gene matches. This clonotype turned up a few times. Antigen unknown. This clonotype was obtained from a man between 50 and 75 years old who received an inactivated influenza vaccine. Here the sequenced sample was PBMCs from blood, taken approximately 20 months after vaccination. The chain uses TRBV20-1 and TRBJ1-1; TRBD1 agrees at 7 bases. CDR3 in DNA: TGCAGTGCTAGAGATCGAGGGGACAGCGGCACTGAAGCTTTCTTT. This encodes CSARDRGDSGTEAFF.